Shown below are 9 T cell receptor beta chains from a single sample sequenced in a study of blood T cells in healthy people across ages. Primers used in a second PCR of about 7 to 12 cycles were a sample-barcoded 5' primer and a J-beta primer mix. TCRdb recomputed calls from the 5' RACE reads with MiXCR, one row per CDR3 protein. Among some 900,000 distinct CDR3 sequences listed, under 50% were seen once. The sample taken for sequencing was blood. Receptors were obtained from a man younger than 45 in good health.

A few counts support this clonotype. This rearrangement joins TRBV20-1 to TRBJ2-1, with 11 bases aligning to TRBD2. Germline V gives CDR1 DFQATT, CDR2 SNEGSKA (reference sequence). The CDR3 runs to 15 residues. V dropped 2 bases and J dropped 5; count of bases not matched to a gene: 5. In DNA form, the CDR3 reads TGCAGTGCTAGACGCTCTAGCGGGGGGAACAATGAGCAGTTCTTC. Translated, it gives CSARRSSGGNNEQFF.

In regard to this clonotype: Germline is not matched at one junction end, which may reflect a read error. The chain combines TRBV7-9 with TRBJ1-4; 7 bases fit TRBD1. This CDR3 is 14 amino acids long. Per germline, CDR1 SEHNR and CDR2 FQNEAQ (reference sequence). The CDR3 loop reads CTSTRGTANEKLFF. In nucleotides, the CDR3 is TGTACCAGCACCCGGGGGACAGCTAATGAAAAACTGTTTTTT. The whole variable domain, filled in from reference TRBV7-9 and TRBJ1-4, reads DTGVSQNPRHKITKRGQNVTFRCDPISEHNRLYWYRQTLGQGPEFLTYFQNEAQLEKSRLLSDRFSAERPKGSFSTLEIQRTEQGDSAMYLCTSTRGTANEKLFFGSGTQLSVL.

On this clonotype: A much larger clone lies a single base off, so this may be a read error. In DNA form, the CDR3 reads TGTGCCAGCAGTGAAACAGGGACCTATGGCTACACCTTC. Amino acid sequence: CASSETGTYGYTF. This chain connects TRBV2 to TRBJ1-2, with a possible D match to TRBD1 (6 bases). The CDR3 runs 13 residues. Per germline, CDR1 SNHLY and CDR2 FYNNEI. V gave up 2 bases and J gave up 4 bases, with 8 bases separating them.

This clonotype was seen a handful of times. V and J are TRBV2 and TRBJ2-1; TRBD1 matches 7 bases. This CDR3 has 14 amino acids. V lost 6 bases and J lost 8; bases outside the gene matches: 10. The germline V gene encodes CDR1 SNHLY and CDR2 FYNNEI. CDR3 nucleotides: TGTGCCAGCAGGCCTCGGGACAGTAACCATGAGCAGTTCTTC. This encodes CASRPRDSNHEQFF.

This clonotype occurred many times. CDR3 sequence: CASSLPPDTQYF. Written as DNA, the CDR3 is TGTGCCAGCAGTTTACCCCCAGATACGCAGTATTTT. The chain uses TRBV7-2 and TRBJ2-3; D ambiguous. CDR3 length equals 12 residues. Germline CDR1 is SGHTA and CDR2 is FQGNSA. Trimming shortened V by 6 bases and J by 4 bases, and 8 bases separated the two germline ends.

This clonotype was seen a few times. The chain recombines TRBV9 with TRBJ2-3; the match to TRBD2 covers 8 bases. This CDR3 spans 16 amino acids. Germline values: CDR1 SGDLS, CDR2 YYNGEE. Trimming took 2 bases from V and 5 from J; bases not matched to a gene: 10. CDR3: CASSVGTGGPVDTQYF. CDR3 bases: TGTGCCAGCAGCGTGGGAACGGGGGGGCCGGTAGATACGCAGTATTTT.

This clonotype occurred a few times. The chain has TRBV5-1 and TRBJ1-2; 7 bases match TRBD1. Germline CDR1 and CDR2: SGHRS and YFSETQ. The CDR3 totals 15 residues. J gave up 2 bases and V 2 bases, and 6 bases lay outside the gene matches. The CDR3 DNA is TGCGCCAGCAGCTTTGGACAGGAGACGAACTATGGCTACACCTTC. Translating it yields CASSFGQETNYGYTF.

In this sample, this clonotype turned up a few times. V gene TRBV20-1 combines with J gene TRBJ1-2, with D hard to call. Between the trimmed V and J ends, which lost 6 bases and 0 bases, there was a span of 8 bases. Germline-derived CDR1 and CDR2 are DFQATT and SNEGSKA (reference sequence). The CDR3 covers 12 residues. The CDR3 sequence: CSARESNYGYTF. The CDR3 nucleotides read TGCAGTGCCCGGGAATCTAACTATGGCTACACCTTC.

This clonotype was counted between two and nine times. The CDR3 region is CASSYSVAGEQETQYF. CDR3 in DNA: TGTGCCAGCAGTTACTCGGTAGCGGGGGAGCAGGAGACCCAGTACTTC. The chain is built from TRBV6-5 and TRBJ2-5; the match to TRBD2 covers 9 bases. Germline-derived CDR1 and CDR2 are MNHEY and SVGAGI. V was pared by 0 bases and J by 5 bases, with 7 bases of the junction left unmatched. This CDR3 spans 16 amino acids.